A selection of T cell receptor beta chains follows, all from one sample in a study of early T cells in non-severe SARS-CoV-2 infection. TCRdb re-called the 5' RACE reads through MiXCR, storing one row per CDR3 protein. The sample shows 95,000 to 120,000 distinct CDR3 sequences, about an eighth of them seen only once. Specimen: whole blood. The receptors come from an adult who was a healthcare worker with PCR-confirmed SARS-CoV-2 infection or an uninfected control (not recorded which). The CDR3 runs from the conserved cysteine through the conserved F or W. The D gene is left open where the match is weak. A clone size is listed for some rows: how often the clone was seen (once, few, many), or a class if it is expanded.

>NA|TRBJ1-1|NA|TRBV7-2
CASSLFRDTEAFF
TGTGCCAGCAGCTTATTCAGGGACACTGAAGCTTTCTTT
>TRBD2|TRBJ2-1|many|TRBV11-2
CASSPGIAGREQFF
TGTGCCAGCAGCCCGGGGATAGCGGGAAGAGAGCAGTTCTTC
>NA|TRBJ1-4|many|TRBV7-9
CASSSRTGTEKLFF
TGTGCCAGCAGCAGCCGCACAGGGACTGAAAAACTGTTTTTT
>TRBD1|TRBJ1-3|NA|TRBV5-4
CASSRGTDSGNTIYF
TGTGCCAGCAGCCGGGGGACAGACTCTGGAAACACCATATATTTT
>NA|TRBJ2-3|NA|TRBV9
CASSVFLGSPQYF
TGTGCCAGCAGCGTATTTTTGGGGTCTCCGCAGTATTTT
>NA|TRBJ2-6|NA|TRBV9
CASSVPGHSPSGANVLTF
TGTGCCAGCAGCGTCCCGGGACACAGTCCCTCTGGGGCCAACGTCCTGACTTTC
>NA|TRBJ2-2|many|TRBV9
CASSVASLGTGELFF
TGTGCCAGCAGCGTAGCAAGCTTGGGCACCGGGGAGCTGTTTTTT
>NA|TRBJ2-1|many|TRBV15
CATSRENGLDNEQFF
TGTGCCACCAGCAGAGAAAACGGACTCGACAATGAGCAGTTCTTC
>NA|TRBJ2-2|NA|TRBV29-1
CSAKGSGELFF
TGCAGCGCCAAGGGATCCGGGGAGCTGTTTTTT
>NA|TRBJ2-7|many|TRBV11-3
CASAITPAYEQYF
TGTGCCTCAGCGATTACACCAGCATACGAGCAGTACTTC
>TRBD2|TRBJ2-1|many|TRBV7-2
CASSRLAGVSREQFF
TGTGCCAGCAGCCGACTAGCGGGAGTTTCTCGTGAGCAGTTCTTC
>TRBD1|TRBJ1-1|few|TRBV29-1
CSIGRQGKEAFF
TGCAGCATTGGGCGACAGGGAAAGGAAGCTTTCTTT
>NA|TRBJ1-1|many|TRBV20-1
CSSRAGATNTEAFF
TGCAGTTCCCGGGCTGGGGCGACGAACACTGAAGCTTTCTTT
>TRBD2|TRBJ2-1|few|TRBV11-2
CASSLWTSGTGGGNEQFF
TGTGCCAGCAGCTTATGGACTAGCGGTACCGGAGGGGGGAATGAGCAGTTCTTC
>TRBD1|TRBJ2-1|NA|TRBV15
CATSGGDRGGYNEQFF
TGTGCCACCAGCGGTGGAGACAGGGGGGGATACAATGAGCAGTTCTTC
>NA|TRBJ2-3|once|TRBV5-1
CASSLRTSTDTQYF
TGCGCCAGCAGCTTGAGGACTAGCACAGATACGCAGTATTTT
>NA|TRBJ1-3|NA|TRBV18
CASSPSRGSGNTIYF
TGTGCCAGCTCACCATCTCGGGGCTCTGGAAACACCATATATTTT
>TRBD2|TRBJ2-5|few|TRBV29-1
CSDSVTLAGPQETQYF
TGCAGCGACAGCGTGACTCTAGCGGGGCCACAAGAGACCCAGTACTTC
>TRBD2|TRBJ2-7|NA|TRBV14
CASSQVKGISGASYEQYF
TGTGCCAGCAGCCAAGTCAAAGGGATTAGCGGGGCCTCCTACGAGCAGTACTTC
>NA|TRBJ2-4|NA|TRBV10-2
CASSLPATGGGAFGIQYF
TGCGCCAGCAGTCTCCCCGCGACAGGAGGGGGGGCCTTCGGCATTCAGTACTTC
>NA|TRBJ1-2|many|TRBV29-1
CSVENSPNYGYTF
TGCAGCGTTGAAAACAGCCCTAACTATGGCTACACCTTC
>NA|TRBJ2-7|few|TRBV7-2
CASSQRQAKKYF
TGTGCCAGCAGCCAACGACAGGCCAAGAAGTACTTC
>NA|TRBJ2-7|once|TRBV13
CASSQLSSYEQYF
TGTGCCAGCAGCCAATTAAGCTCCTACGAGCAGTACTTC
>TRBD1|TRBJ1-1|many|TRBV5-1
CASSPGTGQGTEAFF
TGCGCCAGCAGCCCCGGGACAGGGCAGGGGACTGAAGCTTTCTTT
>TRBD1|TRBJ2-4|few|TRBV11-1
CASSLKEGTGQGFMKNIQYF
TGTGCCAGCAGCTTAAAGGAGGGTACGGGACAGGGGTTTATGAAGAACATTCAGTACTTC
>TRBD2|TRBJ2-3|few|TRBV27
CASSSTSGRIFTDTQYF
TGTGCCAGCAGTTCCACTAGCGGGAGGATTTTCACAGATACGCAGTATTTT
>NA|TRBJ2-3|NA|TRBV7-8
CASSLPSLRGDTQYF
TGTGCCAGCAGCTTACCCAGCCTTCGGGGAGATACGCAGTATTTT
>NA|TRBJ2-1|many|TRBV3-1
CASSLLPSPDLIQFF
TGTGCCAGCAGCCTTCTCCCGTCGCCCGATCTCATTCAGTTCTTC
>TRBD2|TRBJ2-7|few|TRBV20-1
CSATSGGVFEQYF
TGCAGTGCTACTAGCGGGGGGGTTTTCGAGCAGTACTTC
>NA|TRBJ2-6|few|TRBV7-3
CASSSGASGANVLTF
TGTGCCAGCAGCTCAGGGGCATCCGGGGCCAACGTCCTGACTTTC